This T cell receptor (beta chain) was identified during a study of control samples from healthy donors and cancer patients. The data were produced by immunoSEQ multiplex PCR, yet TCRdb's version contains in-frame clones alone and is incomplete. Here the sample spans roughly 160,000 clones, less than 95% being singletons. Germline values: CDR1 SEHNR, CDR2 FQNEAQ (reference sequence). Between the trimmed V and J ends, which lost 1 base and 0 bases, there was a span of 7 bases. The CDR3 contains 15 residues. V gene TRBV7-9 combines with J gene TRBJ1-3, with D unresolved. The material sequenced was PBMCs. The TCR was taken from a man in his sixties with colorectal cancer. As DNA, the CDR3 is TGTGCCAGCAGCTTAGTCGGGAGCTCTGGAAACACCATATATTTT. It specifies CASSLVGSSGNTIYF.